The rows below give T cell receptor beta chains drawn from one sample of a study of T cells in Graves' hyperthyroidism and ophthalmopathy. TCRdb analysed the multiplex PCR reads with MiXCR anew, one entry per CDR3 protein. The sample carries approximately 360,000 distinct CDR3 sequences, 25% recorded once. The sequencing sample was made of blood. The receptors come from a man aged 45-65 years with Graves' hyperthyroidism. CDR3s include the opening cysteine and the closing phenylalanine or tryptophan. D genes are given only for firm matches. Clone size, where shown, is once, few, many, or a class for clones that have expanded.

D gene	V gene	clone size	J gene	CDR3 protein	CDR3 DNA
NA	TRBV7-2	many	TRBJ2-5	CASSFQGLGRGLGETQYF	TGTGCCAGCAGCTTCCAGGGATTAGGCAGGGGCTTGGGGGAGACCCAGTACTTC
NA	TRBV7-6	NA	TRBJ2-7	CASSLGSAAGSYEQYF	TGTGCCAGCAGCTTAGGGTCGGCGGCAGGCAGCTACGAGCAGTACTTC
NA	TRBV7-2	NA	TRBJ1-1	CASSWSSLNTEAFF	TGTGCCAGCAGCTGGTCTTCACTGAACACTGAAGCTTTCTTT
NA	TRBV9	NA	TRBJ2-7	CASSGPKSYEQYF	TGTGCCAGCTCGGGACCGAAGTCCTACGAGCAGTACTTC
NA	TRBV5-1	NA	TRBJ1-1	CASSLAVQGGTEAFF	TGCGCCAGCAGCTTGGCCGTGCAGGGAGGGACTGAAGCTTTCTTT
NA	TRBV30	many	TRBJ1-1	CAWSVSAVVNTEAFF	TGTGCCTGGAGTGTATCGGCTGTGGTGAACACTGAAGCTTTCTTT
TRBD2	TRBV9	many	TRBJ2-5	CASSPAGLAGARETQYF	TGTGCCAGCAGCCCAGCCGGACTAGCGGGAGCTCGAGAGACCCAGTACTTC
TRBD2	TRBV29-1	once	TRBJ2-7	CSVPGGASGNYEQYF	TGCAGCGTCCCCGGGGGGGCTAGCGGGAACTACGAGCAGTACTTC
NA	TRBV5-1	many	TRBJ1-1	CASSLDQGSEAFF	TGCGCCAGCAGCTTGGACCAGGGATCTGAAGCTTTCTTT
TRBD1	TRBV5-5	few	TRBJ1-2	CASSLGQPTLYGYTF	TGTGCCAGCAGCCTGGGACAGCCCACACTCTATGGCTACACCTTC
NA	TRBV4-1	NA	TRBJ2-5	CASTPRGQDQETQYF	TGCGCCAGCACCCCACGGGGGCAGGACCAAGAGACCCAGTACTTC